These 19 T cell receptor beta chains originate from one sample sequenced in a study of T-cell memory formation after mild COVID-19. From the 5' RACE reads, TCRdb called clonotypes with MiXCR, one entry per CDR3 protein. The table includes 560,000 or so distinct CDR3 sequences, around 16% detected once. The sample comprised PBMCs or a T cell subset sorted from them (not recorded which). All receptors derive from an adult woman who had mild COVID-19 (a few samples of this study predate the infection). Cell type and time point are not known.

This clonotype was seen only a few times. This chain connects TRBV9 to TRBJ2-7; possibly TRBD2 for D (5 bases). Deletions cut 3 bases from V and 3 bases from J, with 13 bases between. CDR3 size: 14 residues. Germline values: CDR1 SGDLS, CDR2 YYNGEE. The CDR3 reads CASSGRTDFYEQYF. CDR3 in DNA: TGTGCCAGCAGCGGACGGACGGACTTCTACGAGCAGTACTTC.

The chain employs TRBV19 and TRBJ2-4, with a tentative D call TRBD1 (5 bases). V was clipped by 7 bases and J by 0 bases, with 10 bases between them. Germline V CDR1 and CDR2: LNHDA, SQIVND (reference sequence). This CDR3 is built from 14 residues. CDR3 nucleotides: TGTGCCAGTAACCCTACAGGAGCCAAAAACATTCAGTACTTC. Protein sequence: CASNPTGAKNIQYF.

This clonotype was seen many times. The rearrangement joins TRBV5-1 to TRBJ2-1, with D uncertain. V was cut by 0 bases and J by 0 bases, with 4 bases left in between. Germline V gene lookup returns CDR1 SGHRS and CDR2 YFSETQ. The CDR3 is made up of 14 amino acids. CDR3 DNA: TGCGCCAGCAGCTTGGAGTTCTCCTACAATGAGCAGTTCTTC. Translation: CASSLEFSYNEQFF.

The J gene is TRBJ1-1, the V gene TRBV12-3 or TRBV12-4; 7 bases map to TRBD1. V shed 5 bases and J 10 bases; nucleotides not matched to a gene: 13. The CDR3 totals 14 residues. The CDR3 is CASSPPRQGRRAFF. For the CDR3, the DNA is TGTGCCAGCAGTCCCCCCCGACAGGGACGAAGAGCTTTCTTT.

The CDR3, as DNA: TGTGCCAGCAGCCCACAGGGGGTATCCTACGAGCAGTACTTC. Translating it yields CASSPQGVSYEQYF. The genes are TRBV7-9 and TRBJ2-7, with 8 bases that match TRBD1. With 5 bases clipped from V and 1 base from J, the junction kept 4 bases outside the gene matches. Germline CDR1 and CDR2: SEHNR and FQNEAQ (reference sequence). The CDR3 length is 14 residues.

This clonotype appeared a few times. The chain recombines TRBV20-1 with TRBJ2-3, with 8 bases aligning to TRBD1. With V trimmed by 0 bases and J by 1 base, 3 bases remained unmatched. Germline assignment: CDR1 DFQATT and CDR2 SNEGSKA (reference sequence). This CDR3 spans 15 amino acids. The CDR3 DNA follows: TGCAGTGCTAGAGATGAGGGACAGGGCACAGATACGCAGTATTTT. Translating gives CSARDEGQGTDTQYF.

The chain uses TRBV6-2 or TRBV6-3 and TRBJ2-5, with D uncertain. The CDR3 has 12 residues. V gave up 6 bases and J gave up 5 bases, with 10 bases separating them. Germline CDR1 and CDR2: MNHEY and SVGEGT. The DNA for the CDR3 is TGTGCCAGCAGCTATCGGGTCGAGACCCAGTACTTC. This sequence encodes CASSYRVETQYF.

There are a few counts of this clonotype. The chain employs TRBV6-1 and TRBJ2-6; D not resolved. CDR3 length: 16 amino acids. The ends were cut back, 4 bases at V and 0 bases at J, with 10 bases in the middle. Per germline, CDR1 MNHNS and CDR2 SASEGT. The CDR3 loop is CASSGSPGSGANVLTF. DNA of the CDR3: TGTGCCAGCAGTGGTTCCCCCGGCTCTGGGGCCAACGTCCTGACTTTC.

In this sample, this clonotype turned up many times. The rearrangement uses TRBV12-3 or TRBV12-4 and TRBJ2-2, with 8 bases fitting TRBD1. Unmatched junction bases numbered 4, after V lost 4 bases and J lost 3 bases. CDR3 length: 15 amino acids. DNA for the CDR3: TGTGCCAGCAGTTCAGACAGGGGATACACCGGGGAGCTGTTTTTT. It translates to CASSSDRGYTGELFF.

In this sample, this clonotype turned up a few times. This chain uses TRBV7-2 with TRBJ2-5; TRBD2 matches 8 bases. V trimming: 4 bases; J trimming: 3 bases; junction bases outside the gene matches: 7. Germline V gene data show CDR1 as SGHTA and CDR2 as FQGNSA. This CDR3 spans 15 amino acids. In nucleotides, the CDR3 is TGTGCCAGCAGCTCTAAATTAGCGGGGAAAGAGACCCAGTACTTC. Its protein product is CASSSKLAGKETQYF.

The CDR3 spells CASSQGLAGPGNIQYF. Written as DNA, the CDR3 is TGTGCCAGCAGCCAGGGACTAGCGGGGCCGGGGAACATTCAGTACTTC. The chain links TRBV3-1 to TRBJ2-4, with 13 nucleotides matching TRBD2. Germline V CDR1 and CDR2: LGHDT, YNNKEL (reference sequence). This CDR3 is 16 amino acids long. J gave up 7 bases and V 3 bases, and 6 bases lay outside the gene matches.

The chain uses TRBV7-2 and TRBJ2-3; D ambiguous. Trimming left V 2 bases short and J 3 bases short, with 18 bases between. Germline CDR1 reads SGHTA; CDR2 reads FQGNSA. The CDR3 has 17 amino acids. The CDR3, as DNA: TGTGCCAGCAGCTTACCGGCTCATACGGTTATGACAGATACGCAGTATTTT. It specifies CASSLPAHTVMTDTQYF.

There are a few counts of this clonotype. The chain employs TRBV5-5 and TRBJ2-7; D unresolved. This CDR3 region has 16 residues. CDR1 and CDR2 (germline): SGHKS, YYEKEE (reference sequence). Trimming pared 0 bases from V and 0 bases from J, leaving 13 bases between. CDR3 nucleotides: TGTGCCAGCAGCTTGGAATGGGTCGAGATCTCCTACGAGCAGTACTTC. Protein sequence: CASSLEWVEISYEQYF.

The rearrangement uses TRBV20-1 and TRBJ2-5, with D hard to call. This CDR3 spans 14 amino acids. Germline CDR1 reads DFQATT; CDR2 reads SNEGSKA (reference sequence). Trimming removed 4 bases at V and 2 bases at J, with 14 bases between. The CDR3 sequence is CSANSIRDQETQYF. The CDR3 region has the DNA TGCAGTGCTAATTCTATTAGGGATCAAGAGACCCAGTACTTC.

The V call is TRBV20-1, the J call TRBJ2-7; 10 nucleotides line up with TRBD1. The trim removed 1 base at V and 4 bases at J, leaving 4 bases unmatched. The CDR3 loop spans 14 amino acids. The germline gives CDR1 DFQATT, CDR2 SNEGSKA (reference sequence). CDR3 nucleotide sequence: TGCAGTGCTAGAGTCGACAGGGGGCCTTACGAGCAGTACTTC. Amino acid sequence: CSARVDRGPYEQYF.

The chain combines TRBV5-1 with TRBJ1-1; TRBD1 aligns across 9 bases. After removal of 0 bases from V and 7 bases from J, the junction contained 10 bases not matched to a gene. Germline V gene lookup returns CDR1 SGHRS and CDR2 YFSETQ. The CDR3 extends over 16 amino acids. The DNA of the CDR3 is TGCGCCAGCAGCTTGGACCCGAGGACAGGGGAACGTGAAGCTTTCTTT. This encodes CASSLDPRTGEREAFF.

The rearrangement links TRBV28 to TRBJ2-5; TRBD1 matches 8 bases. With V trimmed by 4 bases and J by 5 bases, 3 bases remained unmatched. The CDR3 covers 13 residues. Germline-derived CDR1 and CDR2 are MDHEN and SYDVKM. The CDR3 loop reads CASSWDRRETQYF. CDR3 nucleotides: TGTGCCAGCAGTTGGGACAGGAGGGAGACCCAGTACTTC.

The V gene is TRBV7-9, the J gene TRBJ2-1, with 12 bases aligning to TRBD2. With 6 bases clipped from V and 0 bases from J, the junction kept 6 bases outside the gene matches. This CDR3 is built from 17 residues. Per germline, CDR1 SEHNR and CDR2 FQNEAQ (reference sequence). For the CDR3, the DNA is TGTGCCAGCAGGAGGACTAGCGGGATTAGCTCCTACAATGAGCAGTTCTTC. This translates into CASRRTSGISSYNEQFF.

This clonotype was seen a handful of times. The chain carries TRBV9 and TRBJ2-7, with no clear D. The V end was cut by 4 bases, the J end by 2 bases, with 10 bases between. CDR1 SGDLS and CDR2 YYNGEE come from the germline V gene. CDR3 length: 13 residues. This chain's CDR3 is CASSLDEAYEQYF. For the CDR3, the DNA is TGTGCCAGCAGCCTGGATGAGGCCTACGAGCAGTACTTC. Full variable domain (missing parts from reference TRBV9 and TRBJ2-7): DSGVTQTPKHLITATGQRVTLRCSPRSGDLSVYWYQQSLDQGLQFLIQYYNGEERAKGNILERFSAQQFPDLHSELNLSSLELGDSALYFCASSLDEAYEQYFGPGTRLTVT.